The rows below give T cell receptor beta chains drawn from one sample of a study of Ad26.COV2.S vaccination and SARS-CoV-2 variants. Sequencing was performed with immunoSEQ multiplex PCR; in TCRdb, only in-frame clones are kept and a portion is missing. Altogether about 350,000 clones are present, around 92% being singletons, with the ten largest covering roughly 3.9%. The sequenced sample was peripheral blood, obtained after recovery from COVID-19. These receptor sequences come from a human donor who had recovered from COVID-19. CDR3s include the opening cysteine and the closing phenylalanine or tryptophan. The D gene is left open where the match is weak. Clone size is given for some rows only: seen once, a few or many times, or a class if the clone is expanded.

D | J | V | size | DNA | CDR3
TRBD1 | TRBJ1-5 | TRBV5-4 | few | TGTGCCAGCAGCGCGGACAGGGGGCCTGGTCAGCCCCAGCATTTT | CASSADRGPGQPQHF
TRBD1 | TRBJ1-2 | TRBV29-1 | - | TGCAGCGCACAGGGGTCTTCCTATGGCTACACCTTC | CSAQGSSYGYTF
- | TRBJ1-2 | TRBV21-1 | - | TGTGCCAGCAGAGGGCAGGGATTACAATATGGCTACACCTTC | CASRGQGLQYGYTF
TRBD2 | TRBJ2-1 | TRBV3-1/TRBV3-2 | - | TGTGCCAGCAGTTCGCCGACTAGCGGGTCCTTCTCCAATGAGCAGTTCTTC | CASSSPTSGSFSNEQFF
- | TRBJ2-7 | TRBV3-1/TRBV3-2 | - | TGTGCCAGCAGCCAAGCCGGCCCTAGCTACGAGCAGTACTTC | CASSQAGPSYEQYF
- | TRBJ1-6 | TRBV5-5 | - | TGTGCCAGCAGCTTGGAGGGGGGGGTAATCTCACCCCTCCACTTT | CASSLEGGVISPLHF
TRBD2 | TRBJ2-1 | TRBV6-6 | - | TGTGCCAGCCTGGGACTAGCGCGCTCCTACAATGAGCAGTTCTTC | CASLGLARSYNEQFF
- | TRBJ2-2 | TRBV5-4 | - | TGTGCCAGCAGCCGCGACCAGGGACCCGGGGAGCTGTTTTTT | CASSRDQGPGELFF
TRBD2 | TRBJ2-3 | TRBV2 | once | TGTGCCAGCAGTGGCCGACTAGCGGGGGGCCAAGATACGCAGTATTTT | CASSGRLAGGQDTQYF
TRBD1 | TRBJ1-1 | TRBV7-9 | - | TGTGCCAGCACCGACAGGGAGGCCACTGAAGCTTTCTTT | CASTDREATEAFF
TRBD1 | TRBJ2-2 | TRBV7-2 | - | TGTGCCAGCAGCTCACAGGGGACCGGGGAGCTGTTTTTT | CASSSQGTGELFF
TRBD1 | TRBJ2-5 | TRBV29-1 | - | TGCAGCGGGGAAGGGACAGGGGGCGGCAAGACCCAGTACTTC | CSGEGTGGGKTQYF
- | TRBJ2-3 | TRBV27 | - | TGTGCCAGCAGTTTATCCCCCCCCGGACTTGCCAATCCTAGCACAGATACGCAGTATTTT | CASSLSPPGLANPSTDTQYF
TRBD1 | TRBJ2-2 | TRBV11-2 | - | TGTGCCAGCAGCGTGGACAGGGGGTCCACCGGGGAGCTGTTTTTT | CASSVDRGSTGELFF
- | TRBJ1-5 | TRBV12-3/TRBV12-4 | once | TGTGCCAGCAGTCCCCGTGGGCAGCCCCAGCATTTT | CASSPRGQPQHF
TRBD1 | TRBJ1-1 | TRBV6-5 | - | TGTGCCAGCAACAGGGGAACTGAAGCTTTCTTT | CASNRGTEAFF
- | TRBJ1-5 | TRBV7-8 | - | TGTGCCAGCAGCCGTTCGGTCCTTAGCAATCAGCCCCAGCATTTT | CASSRSVLSNQPQHF
- | TRBJ2-7 | TRBV5-4 | - | TGTGCCAGCAGCTTGGCCCATTTCAACGAGCAGTACTTC | CASSLAHFNEQYF
TRBD1 | TRBJ1-3 | TRBV13 | - | TGTGCCAGCAGCCAGGGACAGAGCTCTGGAAACACCATATATTTT | CASSQGQSSGNTIYF
- | TRBJ2-3 | TRBV4-3 | - | TGCGCCAGCAGCCAAGCACTAGTTTTGCCAGATACGCAGTATTTT | CASSQALVLPDTQYF
- | TRBJ1-2 | TRBV6-1 | - | TGTGCCAGCAGTGAAGCTGGGCAGGCTTGGGGCTACACCTTC | CASSEAGQAWGYTF
- | TRBJ2-1 | TRBV19 | - | TGTGCCAGTAGTAGGCGAACAGGGTTAAGGGACAATGAGCAGTTCTTC | CASSRRTGLRDNEQFF
- | TRBJ2-3 | TRBV10-1 | - | TGCGCCAGCAGTGAGTCGAGGACAGCCCCAGCAGATACGCAGTATTTT | CASSESRTAPADTQYF
- | TRBJ2-3 | TRBV7-2 | - | TGTGCCAGCAGCTTAGTTCGGGATACGCAGTATTTT | CASSLVRDTQYF
- | TRBJ2-5 | TRBV19 | - | TGTGCCAGTAGGAGGGGCAGGGAAGAGACCCAGTACTTC | CASRRGREETQYF
- | TRBJ2-7 | TRBV19 | - | TGTGCCAGTAGTACCGACGGAGCCTACGAGCAGTACTTC | CASSTDGAYEQYF
TRBD2 | TRBJ2-2 | TRBV4-1 | - | TGCGCCAGCAGCCCCCGGGGTAGCGGGGCTAACACCGGGGAGCTGTTTTTT | CASSPRGSGANTGELFF
- | TRBJ1-6 | TRBV19 | - | TGTGCCTCCGGTGGGGGGCACTCAATTAGCTCCTATAATTCACCCCTCCACTTT | CASGGGHSISSYNSPLHF
- | TRBJ1-1 | TRBV7-2 | once | TGTGCCGGGTTCGATAGGCAAATGAACACTGAAGCTTTCTTT | CAGFDRQMNTEAFF
- | TRBJ2-7 | TRBV11-2 | - | TGTGCCAGCAGCTTAACCGGCCCGGGCGAGCAGTACTTC | CASSLTGPGEQYF
- | TRBJ1-2 | TRBV6-1 | - | TGTGCCAGCAGTGAAGCGGTTACCCCCCACTATGGCTACACCTTC | CASSEAVTPHYGYTF
- | TRBJ1-1 | TRBV2 | - | TGTGCCAGCGGAGCAACAGAGAACACTGAAGCTTTCTTT | CASGATENTEAFF
TRBD2 | TRBJ2-7 | TRBV2 | - | TGTGCCAGCAGTCGTACTAGCGGGGACTACGAGCAGTACTTC | CASSRTSGDYEQYF
- | TRBJ1-1 | TRBV6-5 | - | TGTGCCGCATACGGACGACCGAACACTGAAGCTTTCTTT | CAAYGRPNTEAFF
TRBD2 | TRBJ2-1 | TRBV9 | - | TGTGCCAGCAGCCTTAGCGGGGCCACCTACAATGAGCAGTTCTTC | CASSLSGATYNEQFF
TRBD1 | TRBJ1-2 | TRBV6-1 | - | TGTGCCAGCAGTGAAGATGTCCCGGGACAGGGGTATGGCTACACCTTC | CASSEDVPGQGYGYTF
TRBD1 | TRBJ2-7 | TRBV5-1 | - | TGCGCCAGCAGCTCGGGACAGGGATCCTACGAGCAGTACTTC | CASSSGQGSYEQYF
- | TRBJ1-1 | TRBV7-5 | few | TGTGCCAGAAGCTTAATTTTCGGACACAAGAACACTGAAGCTTTCTTT | CARSLIFGHKNTEAFF
- | TRBJ1-2 | TRBV24-1 | few | TGTGCCACCAGTGATTTCTCCCGATCGTATGGCTACACCTTC | CATSDFSRSYGYTF
- | TRBJ2-5 | TRBV7-9 | - | TGTGCCAGCAGCTCTTACGGGCGGGCCTCACAAGAGACCCAGTACTTC | CASSSYGRASQETQYF
- | TRBJ2-4 | TRBV19 | - | TGTGCCAGTAGTATAGTCCCAGGGAACCAAAACATTCAGTACTTC | CASSIVPGNQNIQYF